Below, 18 T cell receptor beta chains from the same sample are listed, as sequenced in a study of T cells in women clearing cervical HPV infection. The assay was immunoSEQ multiplex PCR, and TCRdb's table has in-frame clones only and misses some. The sample totals around 35,000 clones. Sequencing used blood buffy coat. The receptors were gathered from a woman between 18 and 70 years old with a cervical HPV16 infection that either progressed to CIN3+ or cleared (not recorded which).

Concerning this clone itself: From the germline J gene comes the end of the CDR3, since the read stops 3 residues before it. This chain joins TRBV6-1 and TRBJ2-6; D is undetermined. Germline V gene sequence: CDR1 MNHNS, CDR2 SASEGT. V lost 0 bases and J lost 4, with 7 bases in between. This CDR3 region has 15 residues. The DNA read from the CDR3 is TGTGCCAGCAGTGAAGCTAGGGCCGGGGCCAACGTC. It translates to CASSEARAGANV. The whole CDR3 sequence reads CASSEARAGANVLTF.

Concerning this clone itself: Read sequence stops 3 residues before the CDR3 end, and the germline J gene provides the missing end. The rearrangement links TRBV5-6 to TRBJ1-1; D is perhaps TRBD1 (6 bases). Trimming pared 1 base from V and 4 bases from J, leaving 14 bases between. The CDR3 length is 15 residues. The germline gives CDR1 SGHDT, CDR2 YYEEEE. CDR3 sequence reads: CASSLSSGGRTEAFF. CDR3 DNA, as far as it was read: TGTGCCAGCAGCTTGTCGAGCGGGGGGCGCACTGAA.

As regards this clone: The read terminates 3 residues before the CDR3 end, so the remaining end is supplied by the germline J gene. V and J are TRBV19 and TRBJ2-2; D may be TRBD1 (6 bases). Germline values: CDR1 LNHDA, CDR2 SQIVND (reference sequence). The CDR3 extends over 15 amino acids. The covered CDR3 bases are TGTGCCAGTCAAACCCCAGGGGATCGTCATGAAAAG. This translates into CASQTPGDRHEK. The complete CDR3 sequence is CASQTPGDRHEKLFF.

About this clone: Other nucleotide sequences in the sample specify the same CDR3. The sequenced part of the CDR3 DNA is TGTGCCATCTCCCTGGGCAACACC. This codes for CAISLGNT. The CDR3 as a whole reads CAISLGNTIYF. The chain is built from TRBV10-3 and TRBJ1-3, with D unresolved. The read stops 3 residues short of the end of the CDR3; the missing end is completed from the germline J gene. The CDR3 is made up of 11 amino acids. Germline values: CDR1 ENHRY, CDR2 SYGVKD. Trimming stripped 8 bases from V and 7 bases from J, with 9 bases between.

With regard to this clone: Read sequence stops 3 residues before the CDR3 end, and the germline J gene provides the missing end. This sequence joins TRBV18 and TRBJ1-2; weak D call: TRBD1 (5 bases). The germline gives CDR1 KGHSH, CDR2 LQKENI. With 6 bases removed from V and 6 bases from J, the gap between germline ends came to 14 bases. The CDR3 has 13 residues. The CDR3 DNA, read in part, is TGTGCCAGCTCTCCTAGGGGAAGGGATGGC. As protein: CASSPRGRDG. The complete CDR3 protein is CASSPRGRDGYTF.

In the case of this clone: Coverage ceases 3 residues before the CDR3 finishes, and the germline J gene fills in the end. The chain employs TRBV7-9 and TRBJ1-3; 7 bases align to TRBD1. Germline V gene lookup returns CDR1 SEHNR and CDR2 FQNEAQ (reference sequence). The CDR3 extends over 13 amino acids. Unmatched junction bases numbered 5, after V lost 8 bases and J lost 4 bases. CDR3 DNA, as far as it was read: TGTGCCAGCCGGGCAGGGGGAGGAAACACC. This sequence encodes CASRAGGGNT. The complete CDR3 reads CASRAGGGNTIYF.

On this clone itself: The read falls 3 residues short of the CDR3 end, and the missing part is taken from the germline J gene. The chain is built from TRBV2 and TRBJ2-6; a weak D match, TRBD2 (6 bases). CDR1 SNHLY and CDR2 FYNNEI come from the germline V gene. The V end lost 6 bases, the J end lost 0 bases, and 9 bases lay between the germline ends. The CDR3 is 15 amino acids. The CDR3 loop reads CASRGLRSGANVLTF. Partial CDR3 DNA: TGTGCCAGCAGGGGACTCCGCTCTGGGGCCAACGTC.

Comments on this clone: The CDR3 end lies 3 residues beyond the end of the read and is filled in from the germline J gene. The V gene is TRBV5-6, the J gene TRBJ2-2; 9 positions match TRBD1. This CDR3 is built from 15 residues. With 4 bases clipped from V and 3 bases from J, the junction kept 4 bases outside the gene matches. Looked up from germline, CDR1 is SGHDT and CDR2 is YYEEEE. This chain's CDR3 is CASSGGDRDTGELFF. The DNA read from the CDR3 is TGTGCCAGCAGCGGAGGGGACAGGGACACCGGGGAG.

As concerns this clone: Coverage ceases 3 residues before the CDR3 finishes, and the germline J gene fills in the end. The chain uses TRBV9 and TRBJ2-3; D call uncertain. CDR1 is SGDLS and CDR2 is YYNGEE in the germline V gene. The CDR3 loop spans 15 amino acids. V was shortened by 3 bases and J by 1 base, with 12 bases between the two germline ends. The covered CDR3 bases are TGTGCCAGCAGCGCACTTCCCTCTGGCACAGATACG. As protein: CASSALPSGTDT. In full, the CDR3 is CASSALPSGTDTQYF.

A remark on this clone: The CDR3 goes on 3 residues after the read ends, and that part is filled in from the germline J gene. V usage is TRBV2 and J usage is TRBJ1-5, with a weak D call TRBD1 (5 bases). The length of the CDR3 is 17 residues. Trimming stripped 0 bases from V and 3 bases from J, with 15 bases between. CDR1 and CDR2 (germline): SNHLY, FYNNEI. This chain's CDR3 is CASSEAQGLYDNQPQHF. The part of the CDR3 DNA that was read is TGTGCCAGCAGTGAAGCGCAGGGATTGTATGACAATCAGCCC.

Regarding this clone: The read gets to within 3 residues of the CDR3 end, and the germline J gene fills in the rest. J is TRBJ2-7 and V is TRBV19, with 7 bases fitting TRBD1. V was pared by 4 bases and J by 0 bases, with 9 bases of the junction left unmatched. This CDR3 spans 16 amino acids. CDR1 and CDR2 (germline): LNHDA, SQIVND (reference sequence). The CDR3 sequence: CASSTQPTGLSYEQYF. CDR3 bases read: TGTGCCAGTAGTACCCAACCGACAGGGCTCTCCTACGAG.

Points on this clone: The CDR3 is cut off 3 residues early in the read; its end comes from the germline J gene. This chain connects TRBV20-1 to TRBJ2-3, with TRBD2 as a possible D gene (5 bases). V was trimmed by 5 bases and J by 0 bases, leaving 15 bases between them. This CDR3 has 15 amino acids. CDR1 is DFQATT, CDR2 SNEGSKA, per germline (reference sequence). Incomplete CDR3 DNA: TGCAGTGCTGGTGGGCAGACTATCAGCACAGATACG. Translated: CSAGGQTISTDT. The CDR3 in its entirety is CSAGGQTISTDTQYF.

Notes on this clone: The observed sequence ends 3 residues before the CDR3 terminus, with the missing tail filled in from the germline J gene. This chain links TRBV15 with TRBJ1-3; D might be TRBD1 (6 bases). Looked up from germline, CDR1 is LNHNV and CDR2 is YYDKDF (reference sequence). The V and J ends lost 0 bases and 3 bases respectively, with 9 bases between them. CDR3 length: 15 amino acids. CDR3 DNA, as far as it was read: TGTGCCACCAGCAGAGACAGGGGAATTGGAAACACC. Amino acids: CATSRDRGIGNT. The whole CDR3 sequence is CATSRDRGIGNTIYF.

In the case of this clone: Read coverage stops 3 residues before the CDR3 terminus; the germline J gene supplies the remainder. The chain employs TRBV12-3 or TRBV12-4 and TRBJ2-3; TRBD2 matches 8 bases. V was pared by 1 base and J by 1 base, with 16 bases of the junction left unmatched. The CDR3 covers 20 residues. CDR3 DNA, as far as it was read: TGTGCCAGCAGTTTAGAGAGCCCGGGGGGGAGGATTACTGGCACAGATACG. Translated: CASSLESPGGRITGTDT. The whole CDR3 protein reads CASSLESPGGRITGTDTQYF.

Concerning this clone: The read comes to an end 3 residues before the CDR3 does, leaving the germline J gene to fill in the end. V usage is TRBV30 and J usage is TRBJ1-1, with 7 bases matching TRBD1. J was trimmed by 4 bases and V by 3 bases; bases with no gene match: 2. The V gene's germline CDR1 is GTSNPN and CDR2 SVGIG (reference sequence). This CDR3 comprises 12 residues. The sequenced CDR3 bases are TGTGCCTGGAGGCCAGGGGGCACTGAA. As protein: CAWRPGGTE. The entire CDR3 protein is CAWRPGGTEAFF.

As to this clone: The missing CDR3 end, 3 residues past where the read stops, is filled in from the germline J gene. The rearrangement uses TRBV11-3 and TRBJ2-3, with D unclear. Trimming cost V 2 bases and J 3 bases, with 12 bases left between them. The V gene's germline CDR1 is SGHNT and CDR2 YENEEA. This CDR3 is 15 amino acids long. CDR3 DNA, as far as it was read: TGTGCCAGCAGCTTAACCTCCTCACTTACAGATACG. Translation gives CASSLTSSLTDT. The whole CDR3 sequence reads CASSLTSSLTDTQYF.

Comments on this clone: With the read ending 3 residues before the CDR3 end, the germline J gene is used to fill in that end. The gene calls are TRBV7-2 and TRBJ2-1, with 8 bases lining up with TRBD2. This CDR3 is 15 amino acids long. Germline V gene lookup returns CDR1 SGHTA and CDR2 FQGNSA. V lost 6 bases, J lost 0 bases, and 4 bases stayed unmatched. The DNA read from the CDR3 is TGTGCCAGCAGGATAGCGGGGAGCTCCTACAATGAG. It yields the protein CASRIAGSSYNE. The CDR3 as a whole reads CASRIAGSSYNEQFF.

As to this clone: The CDR3 end is not reached by the read, which stops 3 residues before it; the germline J gene fills it in. V and J are TRBV28 and TRBJ1-6; 9 bases are a match to TRBD1. CDR1 and CDR2 (germline): MDHEN, SYDVKM. V lost 5 bases, J lost 6 bases, and 8 bases stayed unmatched. The CDR3 is 16 amino acids. The part of the CDR3 DNA that was read is TGTGCCAGCAGTCCGGGACAGGGAAGGCCTAATTCACCC. Its protein is CASSPGQGRPNSP. The entire CDR3 protein is CASSPGQGRPNSPLHF.